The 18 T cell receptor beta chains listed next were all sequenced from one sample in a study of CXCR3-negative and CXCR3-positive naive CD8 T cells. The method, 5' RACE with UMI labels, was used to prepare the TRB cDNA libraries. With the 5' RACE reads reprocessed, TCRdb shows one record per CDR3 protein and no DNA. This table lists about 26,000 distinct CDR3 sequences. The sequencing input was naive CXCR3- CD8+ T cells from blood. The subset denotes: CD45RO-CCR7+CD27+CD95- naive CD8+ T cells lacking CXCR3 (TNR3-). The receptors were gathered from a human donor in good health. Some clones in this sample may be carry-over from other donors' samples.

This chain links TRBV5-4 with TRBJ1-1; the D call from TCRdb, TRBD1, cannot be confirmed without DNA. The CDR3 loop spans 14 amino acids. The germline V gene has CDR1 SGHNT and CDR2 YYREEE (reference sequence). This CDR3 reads CASSFGTGVPEAFF.

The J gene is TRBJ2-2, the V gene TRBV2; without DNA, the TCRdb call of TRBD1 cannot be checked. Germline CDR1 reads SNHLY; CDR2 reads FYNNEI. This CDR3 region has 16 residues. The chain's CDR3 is CASSEAGKGLSGELFF.

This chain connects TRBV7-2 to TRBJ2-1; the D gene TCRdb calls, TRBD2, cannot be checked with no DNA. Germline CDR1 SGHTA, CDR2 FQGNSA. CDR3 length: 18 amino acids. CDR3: CASSSRRTSGGKWDEQFF.

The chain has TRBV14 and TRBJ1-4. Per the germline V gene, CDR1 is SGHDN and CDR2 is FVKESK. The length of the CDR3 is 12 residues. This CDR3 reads CASSQEGSQKRF.

CDR3: CASSLVAGSTDTQYF. The J gene is TRBJ2-3, the V gene TRBV7-2. Germline loops: CDR1 SGHTA, CDR2 FQGNSA. The CDR3 has 15 amino acids.

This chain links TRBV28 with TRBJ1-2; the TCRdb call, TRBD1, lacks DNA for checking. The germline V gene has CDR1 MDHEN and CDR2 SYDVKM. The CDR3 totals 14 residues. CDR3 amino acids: CASSLPGINYGYTF.

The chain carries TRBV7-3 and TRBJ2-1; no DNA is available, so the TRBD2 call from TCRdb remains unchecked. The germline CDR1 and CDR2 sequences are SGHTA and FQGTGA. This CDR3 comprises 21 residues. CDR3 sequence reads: CASSLIPSLTPTSGGNNEQFF.

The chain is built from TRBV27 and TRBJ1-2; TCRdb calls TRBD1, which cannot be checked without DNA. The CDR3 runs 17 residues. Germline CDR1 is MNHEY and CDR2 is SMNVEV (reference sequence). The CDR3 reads CASSRLYGTLLDYGYTF.

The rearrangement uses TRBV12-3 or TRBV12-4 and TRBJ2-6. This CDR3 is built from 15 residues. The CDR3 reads CASSFISSGANVLTF.

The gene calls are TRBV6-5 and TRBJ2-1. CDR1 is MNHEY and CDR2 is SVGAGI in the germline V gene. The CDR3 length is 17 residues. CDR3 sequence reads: CASSYQYDDLRLNEQFF.

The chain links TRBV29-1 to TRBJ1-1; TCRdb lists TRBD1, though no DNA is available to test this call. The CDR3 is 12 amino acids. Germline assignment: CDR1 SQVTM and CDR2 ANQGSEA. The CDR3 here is CSVGGQGYEAFF.

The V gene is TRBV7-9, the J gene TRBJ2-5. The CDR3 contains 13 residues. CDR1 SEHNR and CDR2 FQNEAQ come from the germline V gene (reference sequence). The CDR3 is CASSLDYSETQYF.

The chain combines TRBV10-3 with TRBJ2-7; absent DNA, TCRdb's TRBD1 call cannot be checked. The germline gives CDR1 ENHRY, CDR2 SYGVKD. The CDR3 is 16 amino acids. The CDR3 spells CAISDPGQGGFYEQYF.

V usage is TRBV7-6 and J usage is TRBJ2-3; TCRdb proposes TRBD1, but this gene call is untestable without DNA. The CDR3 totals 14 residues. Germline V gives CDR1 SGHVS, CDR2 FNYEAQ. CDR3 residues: CASSFLRGAATQYF.

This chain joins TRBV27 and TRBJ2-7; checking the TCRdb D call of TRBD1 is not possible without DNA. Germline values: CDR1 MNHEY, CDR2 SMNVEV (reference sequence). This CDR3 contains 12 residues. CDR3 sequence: CASTSGSYEQYF.

The CDR3 here is CASSLVAGEKETQYF. This rearrangement joins TRBV7-6 to TRBJ2-5; TCRdb returns TRBD1, unconfirmable since there is no DNA. The CDR3 is 15 amino acids. The germline V gene has CDR1 SGHVS and CDR2 FNYEAQ.

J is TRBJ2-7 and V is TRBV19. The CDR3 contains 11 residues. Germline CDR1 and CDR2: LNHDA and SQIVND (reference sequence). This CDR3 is CASGVAYEQYF.

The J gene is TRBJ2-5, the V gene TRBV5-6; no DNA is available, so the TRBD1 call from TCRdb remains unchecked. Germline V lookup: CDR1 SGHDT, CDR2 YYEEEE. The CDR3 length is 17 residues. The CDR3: CASSLSGTGGYQETQYF.